Listed below are T cell receptor beta chains from one sample, sequenced in a study of blood T cell repertoires in COVID-19. TCRdb keeps only in-frame clones here, not all; method: immunoSEQ multiplex PCR. This table has approximately 67,000 clones, 90% to 95% appearing once. The specimen was peripheral blood. The source of these receptors is a human donor in a cohort sampled during active COVID-19. CDR3s include the opening cysteine and the closing phenylalanine or tryptophan. The D gene is left open where the match is weak. Expanded clones get a size class; other rows say once, few or many, or leave the size out.

V gene	D gene	clone size	J gene	CDR3 DNA	CDR3 protein
TRBV4-2	NA	NA	TRBJ1-6	TGTGCCAGCAGCCAAGATAACGGGGACTTCCAGAGCTCCTATAATTCACCCCTCCACTTT	CASSQDNGDFQSSYNSPLHF
TRBV5-1	NA	NA	TRBJ1-3	TGCGCCAGCAGCTTGGTTGGGGAGTCAGGAAACACCATATATTTT	CASSLVGESGNTIYF
TRBV28	TRBD1	NA	TRBJ1-1	TGTGCCAGCGCGAAACAGGGGGCTAACACTGAAGCTTTCTTT	CASAKQGANTEAFF
TRBV2	NA	NA	TRBJ1-4	TGTGCCAGCAGCGGGGGAGTTGGCAATGAAAAACTGTTTTTT	CASSGGVGNEKLFF
TRBV3-1/TRBV3-2	NA	once	TRBJ1-5	TGTGCCAGCTCAAGAGGTTCCAATCAGCCCCAGCATTTT	CASSRGSNQPQHF
TRBV30	NA	NA	TRBJ1-4	TGTGCCTGGAAACACTACACAACAGAAAAACTGTTTTTT	CAWKHYTTEKLFF
TRBV3-1/TRBV3-2	NA	once	TRBJ1-6	TGTGCCAGCAGCCAGAGTCATTCACCCCTCCACTTT	CASSQSHSPLHF
TRBV28	TRBD2	NA	TRBJ2-7	TGTGCCAGCAGTTCGGGAGGGCGAGGCCACGAGCAGTACTTC	CASSSGGRGHEQYF
TRBV27	NA	NA	TRBJ1-6	TGTGCCAGCAGTTTATCGTCCCAGGGCTATAATTCACCCCTCCACTTT	CASSLSSQGYNSPLHF
TRBV19	TRBD2	NA	TRBJ2-1	TGTGCCAGTAGGCGGGGGAGCTCCTACAATGAGCAGTTCTTC	CASRRGSSYNEQFF
TRBV19	NA	few	TRBJ1-6	TGTGCCAGTAGTATGGAACTGGGTCGAGGATATTCACCCCTCCACTTT	CASSMELGRGYSPLHF
TRBV7-2	TRBD1	once	TRBJ1-4	TGTGCCAGCAGCTTCGATCCGGGGACAGTGGGTGAAAAACTGTTTTTT	CASSFDPGTVGEKLFF
TRBV27	NA	NA	TRBJ2-3	TGTGCCAGCAGCCCCACCCGGACAGAGCCGGTGTCACAGTATTTT	CASSPTRTEPVSQYF
TRBV7-9	NA	NA	TRBJ1-2	TGTGCCAGCAGCTTAGGAGATTATGGCTACACCTTC	CASSLGDYGYTF
TRBV6-5	TRBD1	NA	TRBJ1-2	TGTGCCAGCAGTTACTCGGGGACACAGGGGAAGTATGGCTACACCTTC	CASSYSGTQGKYGYTF
TRBV5-8	TRBD1	NA	TRBJ1-1	TGTGCCAGCAGCCCCTCAGACAGGGTGAGGGCTTTCTTT	CASSPSDRVRAFF
TRBV6-5	TRBD1	NA	TRBJ1-6	TGTGCCAGCAATACAGGGGGCCACTATAATTCACCCCTCCACTTT	CASNTGGHYNSPLHF
TRBV24-1	TRBD1	NA	TRBJ2-2	TGTGCCACCAGTGATCCGGCAGGGGGCATCACCGGGGAGCTGTTTTTT	CATSDPAGGITGELFF
TRBV28	NA	NA	TRBJ1-1	TGTGCCAGCAGTTTGGATCGCCCCACAGGCACTGAAGCTTTCTTT	CASSLDRPTGTEAFF
TRBV6-6	TRBD2	NA	TRBJ2-1	TGTGCCAGCAGAACCGGGACTAGCGGTTACAATGAGCAGTTCTTC	CASRTGTSGYNEQFF
TRBV24-1	TRBD2	NA	TRBJ2-1	TGTGCCACCAGTGATAGGGCGACTAGCGGACCCCAGCAGTTCTTC	CATSDRATSGPQQFF
TRBV5-4	NA	few	TRBJ1-2	TGTGCCAGCAGCTTTCTTACAGGGAACTATGGCTACACCTTC	CASSFLTGNYGYTF
TRBV7-2	NA	NA	TRBJ1-3	TGTGCCAGCAGCCCCCAGAGGGGGAACGGAAACACCATATATTTT	CASSPQRGNGNTIYF
TRBV7-2	NA	once	TRBJ2-1	TGTGCCAGCAGCATAGCGGAGAGCTCCTACAATGAGCAGTTCTTC	CASSIAESSYNEQFF
TRBV3-1/TRBV3-2	TRBD2	NA	TRBJ2-5	TGTGCCAGCAGCCAAGGTCTCGGCGGGGGTCCCCAAGAGACCCAGTACTTC	CASSQGLGGGPQETQYF
TRBV6-5	TRBD2	NA	TRBJ2-1	TGTGCCAGCAAGCTGGCGGGGGTAAAGGTTGAGCAGTTCTTC	CASKLAGVKVEQFF
TRBV11-2	TRBD1	NA	TRBJ1-6	TGTGCCAGCAGCTTAATGGTCGGCAGGGGGGTGAGTTCACCCCTCCACTTT	CASSLMVGRGVSSPLHF
TRBV20-1	NA	once	TRBJ2-4	TGCAGTGCTAGTACCAGGGAACGAGCCAAAAACATTCAGTACTTC	CSASTRERAKNIQYF
TRBV5-5	NA	NA	TRBJ2-7	TGTGCCAGCAGCTGGGACGGGAGCTCCTACGAGCAGTACTTC	CASSWDGSSYEQYF
TRBV19	NA	NA	TRBJ2-7	TGTGCCAGTAGTATATCGGTGGGCAGGGGGTTCCCTAGCGCACTCTACGAGCAGTACTTC	CASSISVGRGFPSALYEQYF
TRBV7-2	NA	NA	TRBJ2-7	TGTGCCAGCAGCCGCTCCCGGGACTCCGCCTACGAGCAGTACTTC	CASSRSRDSAYEQYF
TRBV18	TRBD1	NA	TRBJ2-2	TGTGCCAGCTCACCACTCGGACAGGTGAACACCGGGGAGCTGTTTTTT	CASSPLGQVNTGELFF
TRBV3-1/TRBV3-2	TRBD1	NA	TRBJ1-1	TGTGCCAGCAGCCATCCCGCCGACAGGGATCCCACTGAAGCTTTCTTT	CASSHPADRDPTEAFF
TRBV11-2	TRBD1	NA	TRBJ1-1	TGTGCCAGCAGCTTACCGAGGACAGGGAGAATTGAAGCTTTCTTT	CASSLPRTGRIEAFF
TRBV29-1	TRBD1	NA	TRBJ2-7	TGCAGCGTTGATGGGACAGATTACGAGCAGTACTTC	CSVDGTDYEQYF
TRBV5-1	NA	NA	TRBJ2-5	TGCGCCAGCAGCTCCACCGGGACAAATTTACAAGAGACCCAGTACTTC	CASSSTGTNLQETQYF
TRBV29-1	NA	NA	TRBJ2-3	TGCAGCGTTGCTAGCACAGATACGCAGTATTTT	CSVASTDTQYF
TRBV18	NA	NA	TRBJ2-7	TGTGCCAGCTCACCGACTAGCCAGGGGTTACTCTACGAGCAGTACTTC	CASSPTSQGLLYEQYF
TRBV5-1	TRBD2	NA	TRBJ2-2	TGCGCCAGCAGCCCCTCAGCGGGGGGGAACACCGGGGAGCTGTTTTTT	CASSPSAGGNTGELFF
TRBV4-3	TRBD1	NA	TRBJ1-2	TGCGCCAGCAGCCCGGGACAGAGAGAGGTCTATGGCTACACCTTC	CASSPGQREVYGYTF
TRBV5-1	TRBD2	NA	TRBJ2-2	TGCGCCAGCGGGATAGCGGGTATCACCGGGGAGCTGTTTTTT	CASGIAGITGELFF
TRBV5-6	NA	NA	TRBJ2-1	TGTGCCAGCAGCCTCCTTGTCTACAATGAGCAGTTCTTC	CASSLLVYNEQFF
TRBV5-4	NA	NA	TRBJ1-5	TGTGCCAGCAGCTTGCGCAGGCGCAGCAATCAGCCCCAGCATTTT	CASSLRRRSNQPQHF
TRBV11-1	TRBD2	NA	TRBJ2-7	TGTGCCAGCAGGCCTCCCGGGACTAGCGGCACCTACGAGCAGTACTTC	CASRPPGTSGTYEQYF
TRBV11-2	NA	NA	TRBJ1-5	TGTGCCAGCAGCGCCGACAGGACCAATCAGCCCCAGCATTTT	CASSADRTNQPQHF
TRBV5-6	NA	NA	TRBJ1-5	TGTGCCAGCAGCACCTTGACGGAGAATAGCAATCAGCCCCAGCATTTT	CASSTLTENSNQPQHF